A single T cell receptor beta chain is shown here with its context. The antigen is not known. Just one base apart from a much larger clone, this may be a read error. The final CDR3 position lacks the conserved phenylalanine or tryptophan, pointing to a likely read error. The source of the sample is a study of Graves' ophthalmopathy and Graves' hyperthyroidism. The CDR3 runs to 14 residues. The V and J ends lost 5 bases and 0 bases, in that order; junction bases with no gene match: 4. Germline V gene data show CDR1 as SGDLS and CDR2 as YYNGEE. Other autoimmune diseases, uncontrolled infections, pregnancy or lactation excluded patients from enrollment. The sequenced template was RNA, covering the TCR beta CDR3 region. The first-round RT-PCR employed HTBI primers together with the Qiagen OneStep RT-PCR kit. A multiplex PCR was then performed as the second round. TCRdb redid the calling of the multiplex PCR reads with MiXCR, one entry per CDR3 protein. Of about 740,000 distinct CDR3 sequences detected, 40% appear once; the ten largest clones hold 40% to 55%.

Whole-study findings and limits: At about 70% sensitivity and 72.22% specificity, the model predicted progression of the ophthalmopathy. Cross-validated, the 13-signature model showed 87.88%/81.08% sensitivity/specificity, and 80%/75% in the test set.

The sequence was obtained from an adult man with Graves' ophthalmopathy. Material for sequencing was peripheral blood. The chain joins TRBV9 to TRBJ1-1, with 7 positions matching TRBD1. In DNA form, the CDR3 reads TGTGCCAGCAGAAGGGGGCTCATGAACACTGAAGCTTTCATT. Encoded protein: CASRRGLMNTEAFI.